These T cell receptor beta chains were read from a single sample in a study of blood T cells in healthy people across ages. TCRdb analysed the 5' RACE reads with MiXCR anew, one entry per CDR3 protein. Seen here are about 1.4 million distinct CDR3 sequences, 45% to 70% observed once, and the top ten hold more than 6%. Sequenced material: blood. The receptors here all came from a man younger than 35 in good health. Both conserved end residues are part of each CDR3. The D gene is left open where the match is weak. Clone size is shown for a subset of rows, as once, few, many or a class of expanded clone.

17	TRBJ1-4	TRBV13	NA	NA	TGTGCCAGCAGCTTAGGAATCAGAGTCAGGACCGATGAAAAACTGTTTTTT	CASSLGIRVRTDEKLFF
13	TRBJ2-4	TRBV6-2/TRBV6-3	NA	NA	TGTGTCAGCATGGTTCAGGCCAAAAACATTCAGTACTTC	CVSMVQAKNIQYF
14	TRBJ1-1	TRBV7-9	NA	NA	TGTGCCAGCAGCCCGACCGGGGGGAGCACTGAAGCTTTCTTT	CASSPTGGSTEAFF
15	TRBJ1-1	TRBV4-2	NA	NA	TGTGCCAGCAGCCAAGATAGGTACAGGGCCGTGGGAGCTTTCTTT	CASSQDRYRAVGAFF
17	TRBJ2-1	TRBV13	NA	NA	TGTGCCAGCAGCTTTAGAGGCCTAGCGATAAACTACAATGAGCAGTTCTTC	CASSFRGLAINYNEQFF
14	TRBJ2-3	TRBV12-3/TRBV12-4	few	TRBD2	TGTGCCAGCAGTACTAGCGGGAGAAAAGATACGCAGTATTTT	CASSTSGRKDTQYF
15	TRBJ2-2	TRBV7-2	NA	NA	TGTGCCAGCAGCTTGGACGTAGGGGGCACCGGGGAGCTGTTTTTT	CASSLDVGGTGELFF
13	TRBJ1-2	TRBV15	NA	TRBD1	TGTGCCACCAGCCCCCGGACAGGGATCGGCTACACCTTC	CATSPRTGIGYTF
15	TRBJ1-2	TRBV6-6	NA	NA	TGTGCCAGCAGTTACTCGATTAAGGGGGTTTGGGGCTACACCTTC	CASSYSIKGVWGYTF
16	TRBJ1-2	TRBV12-3/TRBV12-4	NA	NA	TGTGCCAGCAGCCCCCGGGGCTGGGGGGTTATGCGTGGCTACACCTTC	CASSPRGWGVMRGYTF
13	TRBJ1-2	TRBV5-1	few	NA	TGCGCCAGCAGCCTGGACCCCGGTGGGGGCTACACCTTC	CASSLDPGGGYTF
13	TRBJ1-1	TRBV11-2	NA	NA	TGTGCCGGCTCGCGGGAGTTGAACACTGAAGCTTTCTTT	CAGSRELNTEAFF
16	TRBJ2-3	TRBV5-6	NA	TRBD2	TGTGCCAGCAGCTCCGCTGGACTAGCGGACACAGATACGCAGTATTTT	CASSSAGLADTDTQYF
17	TRBJ1-3	TRBV2	NA	NA	TGTGCCAGCAGTGAACGGGGGCAGGTTTTCTCTGGAAACACCATATATTTT	CASSERGQVFSGNTIYF
13	TRBJ2-5	TRBV4-2	many	NA	TGCGCCAGCAGCCAAGAGGGGGGAGAGACCCAGTACTTC	CASSQEGGETQYF
13	TRBJ2-2	TRBV6-1	NA	NA	TGTGCCACCCGGGACAAGAACACCGGGGAGCTGTTTTTT	CATRDKNTGELFF
16	TRBJ2-7	TRBV4-1	few	NA	TGCGCCAGCAGCCCCGGGGGCATCAGGGCCCTCTACGAGCAGTACTTC	CASSPGGIRALYEQYF
14	TRBJ2-7	TRBV7-2	NA	TRBD1	TGTGCCAGCAGCTTAGGGGACAGGAGATACGAGCAGTACTTC	CASSLGDRRYEQYF
12	TRBJ2-5	TRBV12-3/TRBV12-4	few	NA	TGTGCCAGCAGTTTAGCGGGGCAGACCCAGTACTTC	CASSLAGQTQYF
16	TRBJ2-5	TRBV7-9	NA	TRBD2	TGTGCCAGCAGCCCAGGGAGGGCTGATTTGGGAGAGACCCAGTACTTC	CASSPGRADLGETQYF
13	TRBJ2-7	TRBV6-6	NA	NA	TGTGCCAGCAGAGGGATCATGATCTACGAGCAGTACTTC	CASRGIMIYEQYF
15	TRBJ1-2	TRBV6-5	NA	NA	TGTGCCAGCAGTTCCTCGTTGGGAGGGGTGATGGGCTACACCTTC	CASSSSLGGVMGYTF
14	TRBJ2-5	TRBV6-1	NA	TRBD2	TGTGCCGGAGGCCAGCGGGGGGACCTAGAGACCCAGTACTTC	CAGGQRGDLETQYF
10	TRBJ2-1	TRBV10-3	NA	NA	TGTGCCATAGGATTCAATGAGCAGTTCTTC	CAIGFNEQFF
15	TRBJ2-3	TRBV2	NA	TRBD2	TGTGCCAGCAGTGATGCAGCGGGGGGGCCCGATACGCAGTATTTT	CASSDAAGGPDTQYF
15	TRBJ2-7	TRBV5-1	NA	TRBD1	TGCGCCAGCAGCTGGGGGGACAGGGGCTCCTACGAGCAGTACTTC	CASSWGDRGSYEQYF
11	TRBJ2-7	TRBV6-6	NA	NA	TGTGCCGCCTCAAGTTCGCGGGTCCAGTACTTC	CAASSSRVQYF
17	TRBJ2-1	TRBV3-1	few	TRBD2	TGTGCCAGCAGCCAATGGGGTCTAGCGGACACCTACAATGAGCAGTTCTTC	CASSQWGLADTYNEQFF
15	TRBJ1-1	TRBV9	NA	NA	TGTGCCAGCAGCGCCGGGGGGCACATGAACACTGAAGCTTTCTTT	CASSAGGHMNTEAFF
17	TRBJ1-2	TRBV6-2/TRBV6-3	NA	NA	TGTGCCAGCAGTTACCGGGCAGGGGACCACCTTCTCTATGGCTACACCTTC	CASSYRAGDHLLYGYTF
14	TRBJ2-2	TRBV12-3/TRBV12-4	NA	TRBD1	TGTGCCAGCAGTCGGACAGGGCGCACCGGGGAGCTGTTTTTT	CASSRTGRTGELFF
18	TRBJ2-1	TRBV14	NA	NA	TGTGCCAGCAGCCAAGAAGGGCGGAACCCCAGCTCCTACAATGAGCAGTTCTTC	CASSQEGRNPSSYNEQFF
16	TRBJ2-1	TRBV5-1	NA	TRBD2	TGCGCCAGCAGCTTTGCGGGGGGCATGTCGGGCAATGTGCAGTTCTTC	CASSFAGGMSGNVQFF
15	TRBJ1-1	TRBV6-4	NA	NA	TGTGCCAGCCTGAGGACGTTCCGGGGTGCCACTGAAGCTTTCTTT	CASLRTFRGATEAFF
14	TRBJ1-1	TRBV5-1	NA	NA	TGTGCCAGCAGCTTGGGCGGACAGAACACTGAAGCTTTCTTT	CASSLGGQNTEAFF
12	TRBJ2-1	TRBV29-1	NA	NA	TGCAGCGTTGAAGAATCCTACAATGAGCTGTTCTTC	CSVEESYNELFF
14	TRBJ2-3	TRBV29-1	NA	NA	TGCAGCGTTGAAGATGGTCAGGACTCGGGTTTGAGGTATTTT	CSVEDGQDSGLRYF
14	TRBJ2-3	TRBV5-1	NA	NA	TGCGCCAGCAGCAGCTACTCTAGCACAGATACGCAGTATTTT	CASSSYSSTDTQYF
15	TRBJ1-2	TRBV7-9	NA	NA	TGTGCCAGCAGCACAAACCATCGGGGGGCACGCGGCTACACCTTC	CASSTNHRGARGYTF
16	TRBJ2-2	TRBV5-6	NA	TRBD2	TGTGCCAGCGACGTAGCGGGAGGGCCGAACACCGGGGAGCTGTTTTTT	CASDVAGGPNTGELFF
15	TRBJ2-1	TRBV6-5	NA	TRBD2	TGTGCCAGCTGCTACCTAGCGGGGGACTACAATGAGCAGTTCTTC	CASCYLAGDYNEQFF
13	TRBJ1-5	TRBV6-1	NA	NA	TGTGCCAGCACGAGAGGCTACAATCAGCCCCAGCATTTT	CASTRGYNQPQHF
13	TRBJ2-7	TRBV14	NA	NA	TGTGCCAGCAGCCCGGGATCGCTACGCGAGCAGTACTTC	CASSPGSLREQYF
13	TRBJ2-1	TRBV20-1	NA	NA	TGCAGTGCTGTAAGGGGGTCCTACAATGAGCAGTTCTTC	CSAVRGSYNEQFF
18	TRBJ2-7	TRBV14	NA	TRBD2	TGTGCCAGCAGCCAAGGACTCCCTGGTAGCGGGAGGTTGTACGAGCAGTACTTC	CASSQGLPGSGRLYEQYF
13	TRBJ2-5	TRBV20-1	NA	NA	TGCAGTGCTAGATTTTCAGGGGGGGAGACCCAGTACTTC	CSARFSGGETQYF
12	TRBJ1-1	TRBV5-1	once	NA	TGCGCCAGCACCCTGCGGGGCTCGGAGGCTTTCTTT	CASTLRGSEAFF
16	TRBJ1-4	TRBV4-3	NA	NA	TGCGCCAGCAGCCCCGGGCGGAGGGGCGTAAATGAAAAACTGTTTTTT	CASSPGRRGVNEKLFF
13	TRBJ2-1	TRBV13	NA	NA	TGTGCCAGCAGCTCCTTTAATTCTGTGGGGCAGTTCTTC	CASSSFNSVGQFF
10	TRBJ1-2	TRBV12-3/TRBV12-4	few	NA	TGTGCCAGCAGTTTCTCGGGCTACACCTTC	CASSFSGYTF
16	TRBJ2-6	TRBV20-1	NA	TRBD1	TGCAGTGCTAGAATGAACAGGGGGTATGGGGCCAACGTCCTGACTTTC	CSARMNRGYGANVLTF
14	TRBJ1-1	TRBV18	NA	NA	TGTGCCAGCTCACCACTTCCGGGAAACACTGAAGCTTTCTTT	CASSPLPGNTEAFF
15	TRBJ2-5	TRBV20-1	few	NA	TGCAGTGCTGCCGATCCGGGACGCCGCCAGCCGACCCAGTACTTC	CSAADPGRRQPTQYF
13	TRBJ2-7	TRBV12-3/TRBV12-4	NA	NA	TGTGCCAGCAGACTTGGCCCTGCCTACGAGCAGTACTTC	CASRLGPAYEQYF
12	TRBJ2-7	TRBV20-1	NA	TRBD2	TGCAGTTTGCGGGGGACCCCCCACGAGCAGTACTTC	CSLRGTPHEQYF